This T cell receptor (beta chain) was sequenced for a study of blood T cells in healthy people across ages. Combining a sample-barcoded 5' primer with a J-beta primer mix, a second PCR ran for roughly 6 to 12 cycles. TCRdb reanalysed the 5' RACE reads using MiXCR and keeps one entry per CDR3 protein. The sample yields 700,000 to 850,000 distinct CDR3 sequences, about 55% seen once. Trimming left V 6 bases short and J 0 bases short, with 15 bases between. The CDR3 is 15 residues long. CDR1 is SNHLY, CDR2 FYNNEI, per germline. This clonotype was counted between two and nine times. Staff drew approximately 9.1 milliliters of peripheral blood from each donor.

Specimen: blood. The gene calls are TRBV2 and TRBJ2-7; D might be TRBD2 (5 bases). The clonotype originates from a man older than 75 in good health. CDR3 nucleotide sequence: TGTGCCAGCAGCGAGGGAGCACCAAGCTCCTACGAGCAGTACTTC. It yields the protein CASSEGAPSSYEQYF.